This T cell receptor beta chain came from a study of blood T cells in healthy people across ages. Germline CDR1 and CDR2: SNHLY and FYNNEI. CDR3 size: 12 residues. V lost 6 bases to trimming and J lost 8 bases, with 11 bases between them. Overall study results and limits: Comparison with aged donors showed that long-lived donors had more naive CD4+ cells and higher diversity.

Remarks on this clonotype: Its antigen is undetermined.

Alongside a J-beta primer mix, a sample-barcoded 5' primer served in a second PCR lasting roughly 6 to 11 cycles. TCRdb analysed the 5' RACE reads with MiXCR anew, one entry per CDR3 protein. The table lists roughly 730,000 distinct CDR3 sequences, 56% of them singletons. This clonotype was obtained from a man aged 35-49 years in good health. The sample taken for sequencing was blood. The chain carries TRBV2 and TRBJ2-1; no definite D call. This CDR3 reads CASRGRVDEQFF. CDR3 nucleotides: TGTGCCAGCAGAGGTAGGGTGGATGAGCAGTTCTTC.